This T cell receptor beta chain was captured by sequencing in a study of T cell responses to AZD1222 COVID-19 vaccine. The study, taken as a whole, reports: CD4 TCRs linked to vaccination spanned spike, dominating at 160-218 and 743-854.

A remark on this clone: Its specificity is unknown.

Sequencing was performed with immunoSEQ multiplex PCR; in TCRdb, only in-frame clones are kept and a portion is missing. The data show about 150,000 clones, approximately 89% seen once. The CDR3 totals 14 residues. CDR1 is SGHAT, CDR2 FQNNGV, per germline. The ends were cut back, 0 bases at V and 4 bases at J, with 9 bases in the middle. This TCR came from an adult who received the AZD1222 COVID-19 vaccine. The V and J genes are TRBV11-2 and TRBJ1-1; D is perhaps TRBD1 (5 bases). Sequencing used peripheral blood, obtained 28 days after the second AZD1222 dose. The CDR3 is CASSLEGVSTEAFF. The CDR3 coding sequence is TGTGCCAGCAGCTTAGAAGGGGTGAGCACTGAAGCTTTCTTT.